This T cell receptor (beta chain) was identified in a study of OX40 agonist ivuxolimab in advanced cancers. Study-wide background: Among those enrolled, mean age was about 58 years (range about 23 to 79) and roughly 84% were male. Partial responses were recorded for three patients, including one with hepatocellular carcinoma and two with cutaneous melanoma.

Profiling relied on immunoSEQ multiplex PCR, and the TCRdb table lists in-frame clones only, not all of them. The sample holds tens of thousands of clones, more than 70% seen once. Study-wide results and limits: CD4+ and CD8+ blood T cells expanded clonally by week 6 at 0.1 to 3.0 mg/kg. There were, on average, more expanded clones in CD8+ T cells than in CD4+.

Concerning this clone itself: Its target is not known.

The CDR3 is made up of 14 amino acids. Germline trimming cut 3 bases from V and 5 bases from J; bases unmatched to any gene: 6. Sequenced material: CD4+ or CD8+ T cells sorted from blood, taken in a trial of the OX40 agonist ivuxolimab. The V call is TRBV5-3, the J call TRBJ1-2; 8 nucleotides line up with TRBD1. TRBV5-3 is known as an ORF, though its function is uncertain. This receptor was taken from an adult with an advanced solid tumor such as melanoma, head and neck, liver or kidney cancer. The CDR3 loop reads CARSSRQGLYGYTF. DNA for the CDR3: TGTGCCAGAAGCTCTCGACAGGGGTTATATGGCTACACCTTC.